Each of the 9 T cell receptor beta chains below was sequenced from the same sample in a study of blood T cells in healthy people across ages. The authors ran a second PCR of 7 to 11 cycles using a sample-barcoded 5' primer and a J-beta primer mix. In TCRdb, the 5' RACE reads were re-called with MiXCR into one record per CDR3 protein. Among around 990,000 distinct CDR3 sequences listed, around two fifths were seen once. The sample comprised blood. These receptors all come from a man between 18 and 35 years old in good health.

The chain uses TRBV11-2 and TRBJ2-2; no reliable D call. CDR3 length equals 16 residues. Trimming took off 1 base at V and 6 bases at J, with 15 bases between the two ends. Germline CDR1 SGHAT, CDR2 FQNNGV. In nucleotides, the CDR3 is TGTGCCAGCAGCTTAGTCGGGCGACGACCTCCCGGGGAGCTGTTTTTT. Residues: CASSLVGRRPPGELFF.

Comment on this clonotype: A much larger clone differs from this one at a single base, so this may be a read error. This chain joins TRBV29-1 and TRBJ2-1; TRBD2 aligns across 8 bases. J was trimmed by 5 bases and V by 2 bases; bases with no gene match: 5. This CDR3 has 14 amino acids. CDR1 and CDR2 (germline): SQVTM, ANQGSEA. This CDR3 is CSVETGLEDNEQFF. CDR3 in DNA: TGCAGCGTTGAAACGGGACTAGAGGACAATGAGCAGTTCTTC.

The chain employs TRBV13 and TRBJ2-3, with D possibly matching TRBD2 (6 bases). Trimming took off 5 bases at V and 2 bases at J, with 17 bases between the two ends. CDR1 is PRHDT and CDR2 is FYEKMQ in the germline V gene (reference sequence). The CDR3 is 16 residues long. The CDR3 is CASSGPRDSITDTQYF. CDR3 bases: TGTGCCAGCAGCGGCCCCCGGGACTCCATCACAGATACGCAGTATTTT. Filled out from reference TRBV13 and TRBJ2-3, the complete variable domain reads AAGVIQSPRHLIKEKRETATLKCYPIPRHDTVYWYQQGPGQDPQFLISFYEKMQSDKGSIPDRFSAQQFSDYHSELNMSSLELGDSALYFCASSGPRDSITDTQYFGPGTRLTVL.

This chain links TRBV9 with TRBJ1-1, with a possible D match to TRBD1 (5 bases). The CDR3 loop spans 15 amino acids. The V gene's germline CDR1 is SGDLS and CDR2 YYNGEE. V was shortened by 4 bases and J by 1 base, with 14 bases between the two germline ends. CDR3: CASSLSARENTEAFF. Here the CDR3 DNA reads TGTGCCAGCAGCCTCTCCGCCAGGGAGAACACTGAAGCTTTCTTT.

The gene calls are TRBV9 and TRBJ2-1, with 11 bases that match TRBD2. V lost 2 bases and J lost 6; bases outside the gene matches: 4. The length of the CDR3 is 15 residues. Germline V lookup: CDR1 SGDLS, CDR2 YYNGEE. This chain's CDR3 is CASSVSGGAFNEQFF. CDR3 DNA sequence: TGTGCCAGCAGCGTTAGCGGGGGGGCCTTCAATGAGCAGTTCTTC. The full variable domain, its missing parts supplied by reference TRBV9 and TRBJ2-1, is DSGVTQTPKHLITATGQRVTLRCSPRSGDLSVYWYQQSLDQGLQFLIQYYNGEERAKGNILERFSAQQFPDLHSELNLSSLELGDSALYFCASSVSGGAFNEQFFGPGTRLTVL.

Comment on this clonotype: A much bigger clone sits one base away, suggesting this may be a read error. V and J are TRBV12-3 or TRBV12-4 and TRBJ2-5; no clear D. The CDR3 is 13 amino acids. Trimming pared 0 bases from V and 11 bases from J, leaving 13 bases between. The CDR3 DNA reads TGTGCCAGCAGTTTAGCGCTGGGTGATGAGCAGTACTTC. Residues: CASSLALGDEQYF.

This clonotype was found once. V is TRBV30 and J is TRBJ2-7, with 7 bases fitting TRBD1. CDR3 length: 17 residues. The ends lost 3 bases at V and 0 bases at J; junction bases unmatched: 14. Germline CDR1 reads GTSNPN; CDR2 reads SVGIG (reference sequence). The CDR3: CAWRDSLGTVRSYEQYF. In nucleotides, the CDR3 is TGTGCCTGGAGGGACTCCCTAGGGACAGTTCGCTCCTACGAGCAGTACTTC.

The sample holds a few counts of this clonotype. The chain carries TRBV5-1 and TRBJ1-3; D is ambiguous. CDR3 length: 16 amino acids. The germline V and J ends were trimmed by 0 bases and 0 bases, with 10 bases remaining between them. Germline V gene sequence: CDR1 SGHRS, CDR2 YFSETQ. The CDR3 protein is CASSLAAGRSGNTIYF. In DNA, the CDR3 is TGCGCCAGCAGCTTGGCGGCAGGACGCTCTGGAAACACCATATATTTT.

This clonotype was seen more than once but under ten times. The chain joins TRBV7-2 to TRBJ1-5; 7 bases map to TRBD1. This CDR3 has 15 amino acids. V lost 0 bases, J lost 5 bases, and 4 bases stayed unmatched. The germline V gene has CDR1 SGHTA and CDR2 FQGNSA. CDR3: CASSLAGRGDQPQHF. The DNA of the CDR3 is TGTGCCAGCAGCTTAGCCGGCAGGGGGGATCAGCCCCAGCATTTT.